Listed below are T cell receptor beta chains from one sample, sequenced in a study of blood T cells in healthy people across ages. TCRdb fed the 5' RACE reads into MiXCR, producing one record per CDR3 protein. The repertoire consists of 910,000 or so distinct CDR3 sequences, with roughly 50% occurring once and the leading ten covering about 21%. The specimen was blood. The receptors stem from an older woman in good health. Each CDR3 is given without its conserved first and last residue.

CDR3 protein: ASSLGSIENIQY
V gene: TRBV7-8
J gene: TRBJ2-4

CDR3 protein: ASSLSQGGDAKNIQY
V gene: TRBV7-9
J gene: TRBJ2-4

CDR3 protein: ASSAGTSVEQY
V gene: TRBV7-2
J gene: TRBJ2-4

CDR3 protein: SVGPVRTSGSNEQY
V gene: TRBV29-1
J gene: TRBJ2-7

CDR3 protein: SAIRQGARGNQPQH
V gene: TRBV20-1
J gene: TRBJ1-5

CDR3 protein: ASSGNRVHNQPQH
V gene: TRBV28
J gene: TRBJ1-5

CDR3 protein: ASQGSSTGELF
V gene: TRBV27
J gene: TRBJ2-2

CDR3 protein: ASSLMGPGGDYGYT
V gene: TRBV7-2
J gene: TRBJ1-2

CDR3 protein: ASSSGTSNTEAF
V gene: TRBV27
J gene: TRBJ1-1

CDR3 protein: ASSRAAGEIIYEQY
V gene: TRBV7-8
J gene: NA

CDR3 protein: ASFLGAGTGELF
V gene: TRBV11-2
J gene: TRBJ2-2

CDR3 protein: SAAREGRVYEQY
V gene: TRBV20-1
J gene: TRBJ2-7

CDR3 protein: ASSYLQGARTDTQY
V gene: TRBV6-6
J gene: TRBJ2-3

CDR3 protein: ASRQGRKLF
V gene: TRBV2
J gene: TRBJ1-4

CDR3 protein: SAKQTYYEQY
V gene: TRBV20-1
J gene: TRBJ2-7

CDR3 protein: ASSAGTTIDYEQY
V gene: TRBV5-1
J gene: TRBJ2-7

CDR3 protein: ASSSRTDPYEQY
V gene: TRBV5-5
J gene: TRBJ2-7

CDR3 protein: AWSEAEAF
V gene: TRBV30
J gene: TRBJ1-1

CDR3 protein: ASSLTFGGGTGELF
V gene: TRBV5-1
J gene: TRBJ2-2

CDR3 protein: ASSLAAGYNEQY
V gene: TRBV7-2
J gene: TRBJ2-5

CDR3 protein: ASSLQRDEAF
V gene: TRBV7-9
J gene: TRBJ1-1

CDR3 protein: SASGVTYNEQF
V gene: TRBV20-1
J gene: TRBJ2-1

CDR3 protein: VTNHYGPNEKLF
V gene: TRBV15
J gene: TRBJ1-4

CDR3 protein: ASSEQGTGELF
V gene: TRBV12-3/TRBV12-4
J gene: TRBJ2-2

CDR3 protein: ARGTLETYEQY
V gene: TRBV2
J gene: NA

CDR3 protein: SAHRDGRANQPQH
V gene: TRBV20-1
J gene: TRBJ1-5

CDR3 protein: ASSEALAAKETQY
V gene: TRBV2
J gene: TRBJ2-5

CDR3 protein: ASSSGTKSSYEQY
V gene: TRBV28
J gene: TRBJ2-7

CDR3 protein: ASSPPYVEQF
V gene: TRBV7-2
J gene: TRBJ2-1

CDR3 protein: ATSRAPLAGTYEQY
V gene: TRBV15
J gene: TRBJ2-7

CDR3 protein: TSTNSGKSDTQY
V gene: TRBV7-9
J gene: TRBJ2-3

CDR3 protein: ASSLQRMNTEAF
V gene: TRBV5-5
J gene: TRBJ1-1

CDR3 protein: ASSQVEAGLYEQY
V gene: TRBV4-1
J gene: NA

CDR3 protein: ASSLRHINSPLH
V gene: TRBV28
J gene: TRBJ1-6

CDR3 protein: ASRNLAGGPSYNEQF
V gene: TRBV28
J gene: TRBJ2-1

CDR3 protein: ATGDSFQETQY
V gene: TRBV24-1
J gene: TRBJ2-5

CDR3 protein: ASSVRQGASPLH
V gene: TRBV9
J gene: TRBJ1-6

CDR3 protein: ASSQEQEGYGYT
V gene: TRBV4-2
J gene: TRBJ1-2

CDR3 protein: AISASDPGPQH
V gene: TRBV10-3
J gene: TRBJ1-5

CDR3 protein: ASSPLSGSLYEQY
V gene: TRBV28
J gene: TRBJ2-7

CDR3 protein: ASSGGTSGNYNEQF
V gene: TRBV4-2
J gene: TRBJ2-1

CDR3 protein: ASSPRNSGEQY
V gene: TRBV2
J gene: TRBJ2-5

CDR3 protein: ASSGVRGRNEQF
V gene: TRBV2
J gene: TRBJ2-1

CDR3 protein: ASSPQGQGIGQPQH
V gene: TRBV18
J gene: TRBJ1-5

CDR3 protein: SASVGADTQY
V gene: TRBV20-1
J gene: TRBJ2-3

CDR3 protein: ASSPPTSGRTYNEQF
V gene: TRBV28
J gene: TRBJ2-1

CDR3 protein: ASSLGLQFYEQY
V gene: TRBV28
J gene: NA

CDR3 protein: AGGASGSETQY
V gene: TRBV7-2
J gene: TRBJ2-5

CDR3 protein: AWSVLNTGELF
V gene: TRBV30
J gene: TRBJ2-2

CDR3 protein: ASSIGTGYEQY
V gene: TRBV19
J gene: TRBJ2-7